The 28 T cell receptor beta chains given below trace back to one sample, sequenced in a study of tissue T cells after allogeneic stem cell transplantation. Sequencing used immunoSEQ multiplex PCR; TCRdb keeps in-frame clones, though not all of them. Of roughly 7,700 clones in the sample, under 55% are singletons; the top ten hold around 2.4%. Time point: mouse harvest day 7 after allogeneic transplant. Each mouse received 10^7 T-cell-depleted marrow cells plus 10^6 splenic CD5+ T cells by tail vein. Material for sequencing was skin. The origin of the receptors is a female BALB/c mouse given C57BL/6 T cells with graft-versus-host disease after an allogeneic hematopoietic cell transplant.

Concerning this clone: All gene names here are mouse names. The sequenced fragment ends 1 residue before the CDR3 boundary, so the rest is inferred from the germline J gene. The rearrangement links TRBV3 to TRBJ2-4; 11 bases agree with TRBD2. CDR1 is SNHLY, CDR2 FYNGKV, per germline (reference sequence). The CDR3 consists of 15 residues. The V gene end was trimmed by 5 bases and the J gene end by 2 bases; junction bases not matched to a gene: 3. The covered CDR3 bases are TGTGCCAGCAGCCGGACTGGGGGGTCTCAAAACACCTTGTAC. Encoded protein: CASSRTGGSQNTLY. In full, the CDR3 reads CASSRTGGSQNTLYF.

As to this clone: The gene names here belong to mouse. The read comes to an end 1 residue before the CDR3 does, leaving the germline J gene to fill in the end. This sequence joins TRBV1 and TRBJ1-1; D is perhaps TRBD1 (6 bases). CDR3 length: 15 residues. CDR1 and CDR2 from the germline V gene are NSQYPW and LRSPGD (reference sequence). Trimming pared 1 base from V and 0 bases from J, leaving 9 bases between. The CDR3 loop reads CTCSAGQAPNTEVFF. The sequenced part of the CDR3 DNA is TGCACCTGCAGTGCAGGACAGGCCCCAAACACAGAAGTCTTC.

This clone was picked up a small number of times. Gene labels here are mouse ones. The read is 1 residue too short to cover the CDR3 end, so that end is filled in from the germline J gene. The chain couples TRBV3 to TRBJ2-7; D ambiguous. CDR3 length: 11 residues. V was shortened by 5 bases and J by 3 bases, with 5 bases between the two germline ends. Per the germline V gene, CDR1 is SNHLY and CDR2 is FYNGKV (reference sequence). CDR3 amino acids: CASSPGYEQYF. The DNA read from the CDR3 is TGTGCCAGCAGCCCCGGCTATGAACAGTAC.

Of note for this clone: Genes and germline come from the mouse. The read terminates 1 residue before the CDR3 end, so the remaining end is supplied by the germline J gene. The V and J genes are TRBV2 and TRBJ2-5; a weak D match, TRBD2 (6 bases). Germline V CDR1 and CDR2: LGHNA, YSYQKL. This CDR3 has 14 residues. Deletions cut 0 bases from V and 3 bases from J, with 7 bases between. This CDR3 is CASSQDGGQDTQYF. The CDR3 DNA, read in part, is TGTGCCAGCAGCCAAGATGGGGGTCAAGACACCCAGTAC.

This clone is medium-sized within its sample. Gene names are mouse gene names. The CDR3 end lies 1 residue beyond the end of the read and is filled in from the germline J gene. The chain has TRBV16 and TRBJ1-3; unclear D gene. The CDR3 totals 15 residues. CDR1 is SGHSA and CDR2 is FRNQAP in the germline V gene. Trimming took off 2 bases at V and 0 bases at J, with 8 bases between the two ends. CDR3 in amino acids: CASSLNGNSGNTLYF. The covered CDR3 bases are TGTGCAAGCAGCTTAAACGGAAATTCTGGAAATACGCTCTAT. The full variable domain, completed using reference TRBV16 and TRBJ1-3, is NAGVIQTPRHKVTGKGQEATLWCEPISGHSAVFWYRQTIVQGLEFLTYFRNQAPIDDSGMPKERFSAQMPNQSHSTLKIQSTQPQDSAVYLCASSLNGNSGNTLYFGEGSRLIVV.

Remarks on this clone: Mouse gene names and germline throughout. From the germline J gene comes the end of the CDR3, since the read stops 1 residue before it. The V and J genes are TRBV3 and TRBJ1-2; 9 bases line up with TRBD1. Germline loops: CDR1 SNHLY, CDR2 FYNGKV (reference sequence). The CDR3 has 14 residues. Unmatched junction bases numbered 4, after V lost 4 bases and J lost 4 bases. CDR3 DNA (partial): TGTGCCAGCAGCTGGGACAGGGAGGGCTCCGACTACACC. It specifies CASSWDREGSDYT. The complete CDR3 reads CASSWDREGSDYTF.

A word on this clone: Gene names and germline match the mouse. The read halts 1 residue ahead of the CDR3 end, with the missing end drawn from the germline J gene. V and J are TRBV26 and TRBJ1-2, with D unclear. CDR3 length: 13 amino acids. Per the germline V gene, CDR1 is KGHPV and CDR2 is FQNQEV (reference sequence). Trimming pared 3 bases from V and 2 bases from J, leaving 7 bases between. The covered CDR3 bases are TGTGCCAGCAGTCTATGGGAGAACTCCGACTACACC. Encoded protein: CASSLWENSDYT. Given in full, the CDR3 is CASSLWENSDYTF.

Worth noting for this clone: The gene names here belong to mouse. The CDR3 sequence is CASEISNERLFF. Partial CDR3 DNA: TGTGCCTCGGAGATTTCCAACGAAAGATTATTT. V usage is TRBV31 and J usage is TRBJ1-4; D uncertain. The read ends 1 residue early relative to the CDR3; the germline J gene fills the gap. The V gene lost 7 bases and the J gene lost 0 bases, with 6 bases spanning the gap. In germline, CDR1 is GKSSPN, CDR2 SITVG. This CDR3 is 12 amino acids long.

Of note for this clone: Mouse gene names apply. The read terminates 1 residue before the CDR3 end, so the remaining end is supplied by the germline J gene. The chain joins TRBV14 to TRBJ2-3; 8 positions agree with TRBD2. Germline trimming cut 1 base from V and 2 bases from J; bases unmatched to any gene: 3. This CDR3 spans 15 amino acids. CDR1 SGHDT and CDR2 FRDEAV come from the germline V gene. The CDR3 bases that were read are TGTGCCAGCAGTTTCCCGGGGGGGCTTGCAGAAACGCTGTAT. This translates into CASSFPGGLAETLY. The CDR3 in full is CASSFPGGLAETLYF.

This clone was seen a handful of times. Mouse names are used for the genes. The read terminates 1 residue ahead of where the CDR3 ends, so the germline J gene completes it. V and J are TRBV23 and TRBJ2-3; TRBD2, the table's D call, lacks a check against the DNA. CDR1 KGHTA and CDR2 FQNQQP come from the germline V gene. CDR3 length: 14 residues. The CDR3 reads CSSSRWTSAETLYF. The covered CDR3 bases are TGCTCCAGCAGTCGCTGGACTAGTGCAGAAACGCTGTAT.

Regarding this clone: Gene names denote mouse genes. The CDR3 is CASRDRNTEVFF. CDR3 DNA (partial): TGTGCCAGCAGAGACAGAAACACAGAAGTCTTC. The chain employs TRBV26 and TRBJ1-1, with D possibly TRBD1 on 5 matching bases. The read terminates 1 residue ahead of where the CDR3 ends, so the germline J gene completes it. Germline V gene data show CDR1 as KGHPV and CDR2 as FQNQEV (reference sequence). The length of the CDR3 is 12 residues. V lost 6 bases to trimming and J lost 1 base, with 6 bases between them.

As concerns this clone: Gene names follow the mouse nomenclature. The sequenced fragment ends 1 residue before the CDR3 boundary, so the rest is inferred from the germline J gene. The J gene is TRBJ2-3, the V gene TRBV5; D unresolved. Trimming shortened V by 1 base and J by 0 bases, and 2 bases separated the two germline ends. Germline CDR1 is LGHNA and CDR2 is YNLKQL (reference sequence). This CDR3 is 13 amino acids long. CDR3 DNA, as far as it was read: TGTGCCAGCAGCCAAGTAAGTGCAGAAACGCTGTAT. Its protein product is CASSQVSAETLY. The CDR3 in full is CASSQVSAETLYF.

In regard to this clone: Mouse names are used for the genes. Sequencing ends 1 residue short of the CDR3 end; the germline J gene provides the rest. The chain joins TRBV12-1 to TRBJ2-1, with D possibly called TRBD1 or TRBD2 (5 bases each). V was cut by 4 bases and J by 0 bases, with 12 bases left in between. CDR1 and CDR2 (germline): SGHSN, HYEKVE. This CDR3 has 15 amino acids. The chain's CDR3 is CASSTSGVNYAEQFF. The CDR3 bases that were read are TGTGCCAGCTCGACCTCGGGGGTTAACTATGCTGAGCAGTTC. Full variable domain (rest looked up from reference TRBV12-1 and TRBJ2-1): DSGVVQSPRHIIKEKGGRSVLTCIPISGHSNVVWYQQTLGKELKFLIQHYEKVERDKGFLPSRFSVQQFDDYHSEMNMSALELEDSAMYFCASSTSGVNYAEQFFGPGTRLTVL.

Comment on this clone: The gene symbols are mouse symbols. The CDR3 goes on 1 residue after the read ends, and that part is filled in from the germline J gene. The chain carries TRBV23 and TRBJ2-4; TRBD2, the table's D call, was not compared with the DNA. Germline CDR1 KGHTA, CDR2 FQNQQP. The CDR3 contains 13 residues. The covered CDR3 bases are TGCTTCAGCAGACTGGGGAGTCAAAACACCTTGTAC. Amino acids: CFSRLGSQNTLY. The entire CDR3 reads CFSRLGSQNTLYF.

To note about this clone: Genes here carry mouse names. The read comes to an end 1 residue before the CDR3 does, leaving the germline J gene to fill in the end. The chain couples TRBV5 to TRBJ1-4, with TRBD1 matching over 7 bases. The ends lost 4 bases at V and 0 bases at J; junction bases unmatched: 2. Per germline, CDR1 LGHNA and CDR2 YNLKQL (reference sequence). This CDR3 is 15 amino acids long. CDR3 DNA, as far as it was read: TGTGCCAGCAGCCCCAGGGGGGTTTCCAACGAAAGATTATTT. Residues: CASSPRGVSNERLF. The complete CDR3 sequence is CASSPRGVSNERLFF.

Notes on this clone: The gene symbols are mouse symbols. The read halts 1 residue ahead of the CDR3 end, with the missing end drawn from the germline J gene. The gene calls are TRBV26 and TRBJ2-4, with 11 bases matching TRBD2. There are 14 residues in the CDR3. Germline V gene sequence: CDR1 KGHPV, CDR2 FQNQEV (reference sequence). The J segment lost 4 bases and the V segment lost 6 bases, leaving 3 bases of the junction unmatched. The CDR3 region is CASSPDWGENTLYF. The CDR3 DNA, read in part, is TGTGCCAGCAGCCCGGACTGGGGGGAAAACACCTTGTAC.

To note about this clone: Gene names refer to mouse genes. The CDR3 is cut off 1 residue early in the read; its end comes from the germline J gene. V is TRBV26 and J is TRBJ1-1, with 10 positions matching TRBD1. The trim removed 4 bases at V and 4 bases at J, leaving 6 bases unmatched. Germline V gives CDR1 KGHPV, CDR2 FQNQEV (reference sequence). The CDR3 is 15 residues long. CDR3 region: CASSPGQGLSTEVFF. The part of the CDR3 DNA that was read is TGTGCCAGCAGTCCGGGACAGGGGTTGAGCACAGAAGTCTTC.

As regards this clone: Genes and germline come from the mouse. The CDR3 end is not reached by the read, which stops 1 residue before it; the germline J gene fills it in. The rearrangement joins TRBV16 to TRBJ2-3, with D possibly matching TRBD1 (6 bases). Germline-derived CDR1 and CDR2 are SGHSA and FRNQAP. Trimming stripped 8 bases from V and 0 bases from J, with 9 bases between. The CDR3 consists of 13 residues. The CDR3 spells CASRDNSAETLYF. CDR3 bases read: TGTGCAAGCCGGGACAATAGTGCAGAAACGCTGTAT.

A few counts support this clone. Gene names refer to mouse genes. Read data end 1 residue before the CDR3 end; the end is taken from the germline J gene. V and J are TRBV26 and TRBJ2-1, with D tentatively TRBD1 (5 bases). The V and J ends lost 0 bases and 7 bases respectively, with 10 bases between them. Germline CDR1 KGHPV, CDR2 FQNQEV (reference sequence). This CDR3 is 14 amino acids long. The CDR3 protein is CASSLSGRVAEQFF. The covered CDR3 bases are TGTGCCAGCAGTCTGTCAGGCAGGGTGGCTGAGCAGTTC. Full variable domain (rest looked up from reference TRBV26 and TRBJ2-1): NSKVIQTPRYLVKGQGQKAKMRCIPEKGHPVVFWYQQNKNNEFKFLINFQNQEVLQQIDMTEKRFSAECPSNSPCSLEIQSSEAGDSALYLCASSLSGRVAEQFFGPGTRLTVL.

About this clone itself: Mouse gene names and germline throughout. The CDR3 end is not reached by the read, which stops 1 residue before it; the germline J gene fills it in. The gene calls are TRBV20 and TRBJ2-4; no firm D call. V dropped 2 bases and J dropped 0 bases, with 3 bases sitting between them. The length of the CDR3 is 12 residues. The V gene's germline CDR1 is GFQATS and CDR2 STVNSAI. CDR3 loop: CGARTSQNTLYF. CDR3 bases read: TGTGGTGCTAGGACTAGTCAAAACACCTTGTAC.

Points on this clone: Genes and germline come from the mouse. The read falls 1 residue short of the CDR3 end, and the missing part is taken from the germline J gene. The gene calls are TRBV26 and TRBJ1-4, with 9 nucleotides matching TRBD1. CDR3 length: 14 amino acids. Germline V gene lookup returns CDR1 KGHPV and CDR2 FQNQEV (reference sequence). J gave up 3 bases and V 4 bases, and 0 bases lay outside the gene matches. The sequenced CDR3 bases are TGTGCCAGCAGTCGACAGGGGGCCAACGAAAGATTATTT. It specifies CASSRQGANERLF. The full CDR3 reads CASSRQGANERLFF.

Of note for this clone: Any gene name here is a mouse gene name. The CDR3 goes on 1 residue after the read ends, and that part is filled in from the germline J gene. This chain uses TRBV1 with TRBJ1-1; tentatively, D is TRBD1 (5 bases). The CDR3 extends over 14 amino acids. Germline CDR1 NSQYPW, CDR2 LRSPGD (reference sequence). V was cut by 4 bases and J by 3 bases, with 12 bases left in between. The sequenced part of the CDR3 DNA is TGCACCTGCAGTGTCCGGGGGACCTACACAGAAGTCTTC. Protein product: CTCSVRGTYTEVF. The full-length CDR3 reads as CTCSVRGTYTEVFF.

As regards this clone: Gene names denote mouse genes. Read sequence stops 1 residue before the CDR3 end, and the germline J gene provides the missing end. The rearrangement links TRBV26 to TRBJ2-1, with D hard to call. Looked up from germline, CDR1 is KGHPV and CDR2 is FQNQEV (reference sequence). The CDR3 runs 14 residues. V lost 2 bases and J lost 3, with 8 bases in between. Incomplete CDR3 DNA: TGTGCCAGCAGTCTGAGGAGTAGCTATGCTGAGCAGTTC. This sequence encodes CASSLRSSYAEQF. The whole CDR3 sequence reads CASSLRSSYAEQFF.

On this clone: Gene names and germline match the mouse. Read sequence stops 1 residue before the CDR3 end, and the germline J gene provides the missing end. The V and J genes are TRBV15 and TRBJ1-1; D is undetermined. The CDR3 is made up of 12 amino acids. Trimming cost V 3 bases and J 0 bases, with 2 bases left between them. CDR1 and CDR2 from the germline V gene are SGHND and FRSKSL. CDR3 DNA (partial): TGTGCCAGCAGTTTGCAGAACACAGAAGTCTTC. The encoded protein is CASSLQNTEVF. The entire CDR3 reads CASSLQNTEVFF. Combining the CDR3 with reference TRBV15 and TRBJ1-1 gives the whole variable domain DAGVTQTPRHEVAEKGQTIILKCEPVSGHNDLFWYRQTKIQGLELLSYFRSKSLMEDGGAFKDRFKAEMLNSSFSTLKIQPTEPKDSAVYLCASSLQNTEVFFGKGTRLTVV.

In the case of this clone: Gene labels here are mouse ones. With the read ending 1 residue before the CDR3 end, the germline J gene is used to fill in that end. The sample carries other DNA sequences with the same CDR3. The rearrangement uses TRBV26 and TRBJ2-4, with D possibly being TRBD1 (6 bases). Trimming shortened V by 4 bases and J by 4 bases, and 6 bases separated the two germline ends. The CDR3 contains 12 residues. The germline gives CDR1 KGHPV, CDR2 FQNQEV (reference sequence). The CDR3 protein is CASSRTENTLYF. The covered CDR3 bases are TGTGCCAGCAGTCGGACAGAAAACACCTTGTAC.

This clone has only a few counts. Mouse gene names and germline throughout. The CDR3 goes on 1 residue after the read ends, and that part is filled in from the germline J gene. V usage is TRBV12-2 and J usage is TRBJ1-4, with TRBD1 as a possible D gene (5 bases). V shed 1 base and J shed 0 bases, with 8 bases lying between them. CDR3 length equals 15 residues. Germline lookup yields CDR1 SGHLS and CDR2 HYDKME. The CDR3: CASSLTGLSNERLFF. Incomplete CDR3 DNA: TGTGCCAGCTCTCTTACAGGTCTTTCCAACGAAAGATTATTT.

This clone was detected only a few times. The genes and germline here are from mouse. Coverage ceases 1 residue before the CDR3 finishes, and the germline J gene fills in the end. V gene TRBV12-2 combines with J gene TRBJ1-2, with D tentatively TRBD1 (5 bases). The germline gives CDR1 SGHLS, CDR2 HYDKME. Trimming stripped 1 base from V and 2 bases from J, with 10 bases between. This CDR3 region has 14 residues. Partial CDR3 DNA: TGTGCCAGCTCTCTTGGGGGGGGGAACTCCGACTACACC. It encodes CASSLGGGNSDYT. The whole CDR3 reads CASSLGGGNSDYTF.

Of note for this clone: Gene labels here are mouse ones. The read terminates 1 residue before the CDR3 end, so the remaining end is supplied by the germline J gene. The J gene is TRBJ2-2, the V gene TRBV17; the D is unclear. The CDR3 has 14 residues. Trimming took 0 bases from V and 4 from J, leaving 6 bases between them. Germline V lookup: CDR1 MNHDT, CDR2 YYDKIL. This chain's CDR3 is CASSRDKGTGQLYF. Incomplete CDR3 DNA: TGTGCTAGCAGTAGAGATAAGGGCACCGGGCAGCTCTAC.